The TCR beta chain described here comes from a study of blood T cell repertoires in COVID-19. Authors' analysis steps: How many nucleated cells were present was estimated from reference gene primer amplification. Sequencing was performed with immunoSEQ multiplex PCR; in TCRdb, only in-frame clones are kept and a portion is missing. For V, J and clone size, that table is used; D and trimming come from the DNA. The table lists approximately 58,000 clones, more than 80% of them singletons. Trimming removed 7 bases from V and 5 bases from J; junction bases left unmatched: 9. The CDR3 has 14 residues. Germline CDR1 reads MDHEN; CDR2 reads SYDVKM.

The chain carries TRBV28 and TRBJ2-7; TRBD1 aligns across 9 bases. The TCR originated in a woman aged 80 or over with active COVID-19. The sequencing input was peripheral blood. The CDR3 loop reads CASTLGQGSHEQYF. The CDR3 nucleotides read TGTGCCAGCACCTTAGGACAGGGGAGCCACGAGCAGTACTTC.